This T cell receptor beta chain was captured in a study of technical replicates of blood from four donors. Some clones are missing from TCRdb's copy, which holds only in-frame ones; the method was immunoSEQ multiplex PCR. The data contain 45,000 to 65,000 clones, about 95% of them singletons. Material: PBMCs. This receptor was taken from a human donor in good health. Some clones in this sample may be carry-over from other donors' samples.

CDR3: CASRTSGRPQETQYF. The DNA for the CDR3 is TGTGCCAGCAGAACTAGCGGGAGGCCACAAGAGACCCAGTACTTC. V usage is TRBV6-5 and J usage is TRBJ2-5; 12 positions agree with TRBD2. CDR3 size: 15 residues. Germline V gives CDR1 MNHEY, CDR2 SVGAGI. Trimming cost V 6 bases and J 2 bases; bases outside gene matches: 4.